This TCR beta chain was documented in a study of control samples from healthy donors and cancer patients. CDR1 is MGHRA, CDR2 YSYEKL, per germline. Trimming shortened V by 1 base and J by 1 base, and 15 bases separated the two germline ends. The CDR3 sequence is 17 residues long. Sequenced by immunoSEQ multiplex PCR; TCRdb stores in-frame clones only, minus some. The repertoire holds over 75,000 clones, with approximately 82% as singletons. The sequencing sample was made of blood. The sequence derives from a man aged 55 to 70 in good health. This sequence joins TRBV4-1 and TRBJ2-3, with D maybe TRBD2 (5 bases). The CDR3 is CASSQVLGGSRTDTQYF. In nucleotides, the CDR3 is TGCGCCAGCAGCCAAGTATTGGGCGGGTCCCGCACAGATACGCAGTATTTT.